The present T cell receptor beta chain was sequenced within a study of blood T cell repertoires in COVID-19. Clones were read by immunoSEQ multiplex PCR, and TCRdb kept only the in-frame ones, dropping some. The sample carries 250,000 to 350,000 clones, 65% to 85% recorded once. The sample comprised peripheral blood. This sequence originates from a human donor with COVID-19, enrolled during active disease. The donor label of this sample is uncertain.

The CDR3 region has the DNA TGTGCCAGCAGCTTAGCAGGCCGCAACACTGAAGCTTTCTTT. Translated, it gives CASSLAGRNTEAFF. V usage is TRBV11-3 and J usage is TRBJ1-1; D is uncertain. Germline CDR1 and CDR2: SGHNT and YENEEA. CDR3 length: 14 residues. The germline V and J ends were trimmed by 1 base and 2 bases, with 8 bases remaining between them.